This passage covers 26 T cell receptor beta chains from one sample sequenced in a study of immune cell composition in non-small cell lung cancer. Sequenced by immunoSEQ multiplex PCR; TCRdb stores in-frame clones only, minus some. Among about 2,500 clones listed, 80% to 90% were seen once. Sequenced input: lung tumor tissue. These receptors were taken from a human donor with non-small cell lung cancer.

The chain has TRBV7-3 and TRBJ2-3, with TRBD2 matching over 13 bases. The CDR3 runs to 19 residues. The junction had 10 bases not matched to a gene; V was cut back by 2 bases and J by 2 bases. Germline V CDR1 and CDR2: SGHTA, FQGTGA. CDR3 sequence: CASSLEGAGLAGITDTQYF. The CDR3 region has the DNA TGTGCCAGCAGCTTAGAAGGGGCGGGACTAGCGGGAATCACAGATACGCAGTATTTT.

Here the CDR3 DNA reads TGCGCCAGCAGCCAAGCACAGGGGGCAGGGACTGAAGCTTTCTTT. Amino acids: CASSQAQGAGTEAFF. The rearrangement links TRBV4-3 to TRBJ1-1; 9 nucleotides agree with TRBD1. With 1 base clipped from V and 5 bases from J, the junction kept 5 bases outside the gene matches. This CDR3 comprises 15 residues. From germline, CDR1 is LGHNA and CDR2 YSLEER.

The chain uses TRBV28 and TRBJ2-2; 9 positions agree with TRBD1. This CDR3 contains 16 residues. V dropped 5 bases and J dropped 0; count of bases not matched to a gene: 4. Per the germline V gene, CDR1 is MDHEN and CDR2 is SYDVKM. CDR3 bases: TGTGCCAGCAGTAACAGGGGGCTTCCGAACACCGGGGAGCTGTTTTTT. It codes for CASSNRGLPNTGELFF.

The chain links TRBV29-1 to TRBJ2-1; D is possibly TRBD2 (6 bases). The CDR3 is made up of 11 amino acids. Looked up from germline, CDR1 is SQVTM and CDR2 is ANQGSEA. In nucleotides, the CDR3 is TGCACCTCCGGGGGTTCCAGTGAGCAGTTCTTC. Amino acid sequence: CTSGGSSEQFF.

The J gene is TRBJ1-2, the V gene TRBV5-4, with a tentative D call TRBD1 (6 bases). Germline CDR1 SGHNT, CDR2 YYREEE (reference sequence). The CDR3 runs to 14 residues. V lost 0 bases and J 8 bases, leaving 14 bases between the germline ends. The CDR3 DNA is TGTGCCAGCAGCTTGGCCGGGGGGCGCCGGGGCTACACCTTC. It yields the protein CASSLAGGRRGYTF.

V gene TRBV15 combines with J gene TRBJ1-4, with 8 bases aligning to TRBD1. Germline values: CDR1 LNHNV, CDR2 YYDKDF (reference sequence). The length of the CDR3 is 17 residues. The ends lost 3 bases at V and 14 bases at J; junction bases unmatched: 20. CDR3 nucleotides: TGTGCCACCAGCAGGGATGTGGGGACAGGCGTTTCGACAAAGCTGTTTTTT. Its translation is CATSRDVGTGVSTKLFF.

The chain links TRBV27 to TRBJ2-1, with 8 bases identical to TRBD2. This CDR3 has 15 residues. V was clipped by 7 bases and J by 7 bases; unmatched bases: 12. Germline V gives CDR1 MNHEY, CDR2 SMNVEV (reference sequence). This chain's CDR3 is CASTPKREILNEQFF. In DNA form, the CDR3 reads TGTGCCAGCACTCCAAAGCGGGAGATCTTGAATGAGCAGTTCTTC.

The V gene is TRBV19, the J gene TRBJ2-3; 8 bases map to TRBD2. The V segment lost 6 bases and the J segment 3 bases; nucleotides outside the gene matches: 5. CDR3 size: 14 residues. Germline-derived CDR1 and CDR2 are LNHDA and SQIVND (reference sequence). In DNA, the CDR3 is TGTGCCAGTAGCTACACGGGGGGGACAGATACGCAGTATTTT. Translation gives CASSYTGGTDTQYF.

This sequence joins TRBV28 and TRBJ1-1; 9 bases are a match to TRBD1. This CDR3 region has 14 residues. Trimming took 5 bases from V and 7 from J; bases not matched to a gene: 8. The germline V gene has CDR1 MDHEN and CDR2 SYDVKM. This CDR3 is CASSPGTGTNEAFF. As DNA, the CDR3 is TGTGCCAGCAGTCCAGGGACAGGGACCAATGAAGCTTTCTTT.

This clone showed up just a few times. The V and J genes are TRBV7-3 and TRBJ2-2; no clear D gene. Germline V lookup: CDR1 SGHTA, CDR2 FQGTGA. CDR3 size: 16 residues. V was clipped by 0 bases and J by 0 bases, with 8 bases between them. In DNA, the CDR3 is TGTGCCAGCAGCTTAACCGGGTCCCCGAACACCGGGGAGCTGTTTTTT. Translating gives CASSLTGSPNTGELFF.

The V and J genes are TRBV6-5 and TRBJ1-1, with D tentatively TRBD1 (5 bases). Trimming took 8 bases from V and 1 from J, leaving 14 bases between them. The germline V gene has CDR1 MNHEY and CDR2 SVGAGI. CDR3 size: 14 residues. The CDR3 nucleotides read TGTGCCAGCCATCCAGGGTTCGGGAACACTGAAGCTTTCTTT. It translates to CASHPGFGNTEAFF.

The chain joins TRBV10-3 to TRBJ2-1, with D hard to call. In germline, CDR1 is ENHRY, CDR2 SYGVKD. CDR3 length: 13 residues. V was clipped by 10 bases and J by 9 bases, with 19 bases between them. Here the CDR3 reads CATSSENPSEQFF. The CDR3 nucleotides are TGTGCCACGTCATCGGAGAATCCCAGTGAGCAGTTCTTC.

The chain carries TRBV6-1 and TRBJ1-2, with TRBD1 identical over 11 bases. Trimming removed 6 bases from V and 5 bases from J; junction bases left unmatched: 2. This CDR3 has 13 amino acids. The germline V gene has CDR1 MNHNS and CDR2 SASEGT. The CDR3 region is CASSGDRGYGYTF. The CDR3 nucleotides are TGTGCCAGCAGCGGGGACAGGGGGTATGGCTACACCTTC.

The chain carries TRBV19 and TRBJ2-1, with a tentative D call TRBD2 (6 bases). Trimming stripped 7 bases from V and 9 bases from J, with 19 bases between. Per germline, CDR1 LNHDA and CDR2 SQIVND (reference sequence). CDR3 length equals 14 residues. CDR3 region: CASKKTSSGSEQFF. DNA for the CDR3: TGTGCCAGTAAGAAGACTAGTTCTGGCTCTGAGCAGTTCTTC.

V gene TRBV30 combines with J gene TRBJ1-2; D possibly corresponds to TRBD1 (6 bases). Germline values: CDR1 GTSNPN, CDR2 SVGIG (reference sequence). This CDR3 is built from 12 residues. V lost 1 base, J lost 4 bases, and 7 bases lay in between. The CDR3 here is CAWSEQGYGYTF. CDR3 sequence (DNA): TGTGCCTGGAGTGAACAGGGCTATGGCTACACCTTC.

This sequence joins TRBV18 and TRBJ2-7, with a weak D call TRBD1 (5 bases). Germline V gene lookup returns CDR1 KGHSH and CDR2 LQKENI. V lost 3 bases and J 5 bases, leaving 11 bases between the germline ends. The CDR3 is 13 residues long. In DNA form, the CDR3 reads TGTGCCAGCTCACCTCGGATAGGGGACGAGCAGTACTTC. This sequence encodes CASSPRIGDEQYF.

The genes are TRBV7-2 and TRBJ2-7; D is perhaps TRBD2 (5 bases). Trimming cost V 1 base and J 6 bases, with 10 bases left between them. This CDR3 contains 13 residues. Germline CDR1 and CDR2: SGHTA and FQGNSA. CDR3 coding DNA: TGTGCCAGCAGCTTAGTGCTAGCTCGCGAGCAGTACTTC. Its translation is CASSLVLAREQYF.

The gene calls are TRBV28 and TRBJ1-2; possibly TRBD1 for D (5 bases). In germline, CDR1 is MDHEN, CDR2 SYDVKM. The CDR3 is 13 residues long. Trimming stripped 6 bases from V and 4 bases from J, with 12 bases between. CDR3 loop: CASRDGTVYGYTF. The CDR3 DNA follows: TGTGCCAGCAGGGATGGGACTGTCTATGGCTACACCTTC.

The chain joins TRBV5-4 to TRBJ2-7; D gene unclear. This CDR3 has 13 amino acids. Deletions cut 3 bases from V and 0 bases from J, with 7 bases between. The V gene's germline CDR1 is SGHNT and CDR2 YYREEE (reference sequence). CDR3 protein: CASSYSGSYEQYF. For the CDR3, the DNA is TGTGCCAGCAGCTACTCGGGCTCCTACGAGCAGTACTTC.

V and J are TRBV6-5 and TRBJ1-1; D is unclear. The germline V and J ends were trimmed by 7 bases and 5 bases, with 8 bases remaining between them. The germline V gene encodes CDR1 MNHEY and CDR2 SVGAGI. The CDR3 covers 11 residues. The CDR3 protein is CASKGDTEAFF. CDR3 sequence (DNA): TGTGCCAGCAAGGGAGATACTGAAGCTTTCTTT.

The count of this clone is one. V and J are TRBV18 and TRBJ2-1, with 10 bases identical to TRBD2. This CDR3 is 17 amino acids long. The V segment lost 6 bases and the J segment 6 bases; nucleotides outside the gene matches: 14. The germline gives CDR1 KGHSH, CDR2 LQKENI. The CDR3 loop reads CASSQRPGTSVSNEQFF. For the CDR3, the DNA is TGTGCCAGCTCCCAGCGACCCGGGACTAGCGTCTCCAATGAGCAGTTCTTC.

The CDR3: CASSMRQETQYF. The CDR3 DNA reads TGTGCCAGTAGTATGAGGCAAGAGACCCAGTACTTC. This chain connects TRBV19 to TRBJ2-5; D is uncertain. Looked up from germline, CDR1 is LNHDA and CDR2 is SQIVND (reference sequence). V lost 3 bases and J lost 2, with 4 bases in between. The CDR3 sequence is 12 residues long.

The rearrangement uses TRBV27 and TRBJ2-5, with 7 bases lining up with TRBD1. This CDR3 is 14 amino acids long. Germline assignment: CDR1 MNHEY and CDR2 SMNVEV (reference sequence). V gave up 5 bases and J gave up 2 bases; unmatched junction bases: 5. As DNA, the CDR3 is TGTGCCAGCAGTCCGGGACAGAAACAAGAGACCCAGTACTTC. As protein: CASSPGQKQETQYF.

CDR3 in DNA: TGTGCCAGCAGCCAAGGTTTGTCGTACAACTACGAGCAGTACTTC. Its translation: CASSQGLSYNYEQYF. V and J are TRBV4-2 and TRBJ2-7; D is ambiguous. The CDR3 is made up of 15 amino acids. CDR1 and CDR2 from the germline V gene are LGHNA and YNFKEQ. V lost 1 base and J lost 3, with 13 bases in between.

This chain uses TRBV5-1 with TRBJ2-5, with D possibly matching TRBD2 (6 bases). Germline CDR1 reads SGHRS; CDR2 reads YFSETQ. V lost 2 bases to trimming and J lost 2 bases, with 13 bases between them. This CDR3 has 15 amino acids. Written as DNA, the CDR3 is TGCGCCAGCAGCTTAAGTCTAGCGCCACAAGAGACCCAGTACTTC. Translation: CASSLSLAPQETQYF.

This chain joins TRBV4-1 and TRBJ1-1; D unclear. Trimming took 0 bases from V and 0 from J, leaving 8 bases between them. The CDR3 is 15 residues long. Germline assignment: CDR1 MGHRA and CDR2 YSYEKL. The CDR3 loop is CASSQDPGMNTEAFF. The CDR3 nucleotides are TGCGCCAGCAGCCAAGATCCGGGAATGAACACTGAAGCTTTCTTT.